What follows are 14 T cell receptor beta chains derived from one specimen sequenced in a study of T cell clusters in autoimmune cytopenias. TRB rearrangements were amplified by touch-down multiplex PCR with mixed TRB-A/B primers. TCRdb re-called the multiplex PCR reads, yielding one record per CDR3 amino acid sequence without DNA. The listing contains thousands of distinct CDR3 sequences. Each sample's input was 250 ng genomic DNA, some 34,000 genome equivalents. The sequencing input was peripheral blood. All receptors come from a human donor with an autoimmune cytopenia or autoimmune hepatitis (not recorded which).

Measured by frequency, this clonotype is medium-sized. The rearrangement links TRBV6-5 to TRBJ1-2; TCRdb returns TRBD1, unconfirmable since there is no DNA. This CDR3 has 15 amino acids. Germline V lookup: CDR1 MNHEY, CDR2 SVGAGI. CDR3: CASSLSPGQGPGYTF.

CDR3 amino acids: CASSQTGTETGELFF. The V call is TRBV4-2, the J call TRBJ2-2; TCRdb designates TRBD1, a call that cannot be tested without DNA. The CDR3 has 15 amino acids. Germline CDR1 is LGHNA and CDR2 is YNFKEQ.

Measured by frequency, this clonotype is medium-sized. The gene calls are TRBV6-1 and TRBJ2-7; TCRdb names TRBD2, which stays unverified in the absence of DNA. Germline V gene lookup returns CDR1 MNHNS and CDR2 SASEGT. The CDR3 length is 13 residues. The CDR3 sequence is CASSEGGRGEQYF.

The rearrangement links TRBV19 to TRBJ2-3. Germline V gene data show CDR1 as LNHDA and CDR2 as SQIVND (reference sequence). CDR3 size: 16 residues. CDR3 amino acids: CASSNGWALSTDTQYF.

This clonotype is labeled medium-sized based on frequency. V is TRBV6-1 and J is TRBJ1-2; TCRdb's D call, TRBD1, is unchecked because there is no DNA. Looked up from germline, CDR1 is MNHNS and CDR2 is SASEGT. This CDR3 comprises 14 residues. The CDR3 loop is CASSPGQGGYGYTF.

This clonotype is classed as medium-sized by frequency. The V call is TRBV20-1, the J call TRBJ2-2; TCRdb's D gene call, TRBD1, goes unchecked for lack of DNA. Per germline, CDR1 DFQATT and CDR2 SNEGSKA (reference sequence). CDR3 length equals 14 residues. The CDR3 loop is CSASAPLNTGELFF.

This chain joins TRBV12-5 and TRBJ2-2; the D gene TCRdb calls, TRBD1, cannot be checked with no DNA. The germline V gene has CDR1 LGHNT and CDR2 FRNRAP. The CDR3 has 12 amino acids. The CDR3 sequence: CASGAGTGELFF.

The chain joins TRBV7-6 to TRBJ2-2; with no DNA, the TCRdb D assignment of TRBD2 cannot be verified. This CDR3 spans 13 amino acids. In germline, CDR1 is SGHVS, CDR2 FNYEAQ. CDR3 in amino acids: CASSVGPTGELFF. The full variable domain, with the rest looked up from reference TRBV7-6 and TRBJ2-2, is GAGVSQSPRYKVTKRGQDVALRCDPISGHVSLYWYRQALGQGPEFLTYFNYEAQQDKSGLPNDRFSAERPEGSISTLTIQRTEQRDSAMYRCASSVGPTGELFFGEGSRLTVL.

J is TRBJ2-7 and V is TRBV7-9; TCRdb's D call, TRBD1, is unchecked because there is no DNA. The CDR3 extends over 16 amino acids. Germline V CDR1 and CDR2: SEHNR, FQNEAQ (reference sequence). The CDR3 reads CASSRPRTGGLYEQYF. The full variable domain, completed using reference TRBV7-9 and TRBJ2-7, is DTGVSQNPRHKITKRGQNVTFRCDPISEHNRLYWYRQTLGQGPEFLTYFQNEAQLEKSRLLSDRFSAERPKGSFSTLEIQRTEQGDSAMYLCASSRPRTGGLYEQYFGPGTRLTVT.

According to its frequency, this clonotype is medium-sized. The chain combines TRBV10-3 with TRBJ2-1; TCRdb reports TRBD2, a call that lacks DNA to check it against. Germline CDR1 is ENHRY and CDR2 is SYGVKD. The CDR3 loop spans 15 amino acids. The CDR3 protein is CAISLSGSQDNEQFF.

Its frequency marks this clonotype as medium-sized. The J gene is TRBJ1-1, the V gene TRBV6-5; the TCRdb call, TRBD1, lacks DNA for checking. Germline CDR1 MNHEY, CDR2 SVGAGI. The CDR3 sequence is 15 residues long. CDR3 protein: CASSPDTGPGTEAFF.

In terms of frequency, this clonotype is medium-sized. J is TRBJ1-1 and V is TRBV20-1. This CDR3 has 16 amino acids. CDR1 is DFQATT, CDR2 SNEGSKA, per germline (reference sequence). This CDR3 is CSAKRYRESMGTEAFF.

The genes are TRBV5-1 and TRBJ2-1; the TCRdb D gene call, TRBD2, has no DNA to confirm it. CDR1 is SGHRS, CDR2 YFSETQ, per germline. The CDR3 is made up of 16 amino acids. The CDR3 protein is CASSLALSLAGDEQFF.

This clonotype is classed as medium-sized by frequency. This chain connects TRBV27 to TRBJ2-4. CDR3 size: 12 residues. In germline, CDR1 is MNHEY, CDR2 SMNVEV (reference sequence). This CDR3 reads CASSTGLGIQYF.